This entry describes one T cell receptor (beta chain). 13 Jbeta primers and 60 Vbeta primers were used for the PCR. Clones were read by immunoSEQ multiplex PCR, and TCRdb kept only the in-frame ones, dropping some. The sample holds about 120,000 clones, approximately 67% seen once. The sample belongs to a study of cytomegalovirus exposure and HLA in healthy donors. Trimming removed 4 bases at V and 8 bases at J, with 14 bases between. The length of the CDR3 is 12 residues. Germline V lookup: CDR1 GTSNPN, CDR2 SVGIG (reference sequence). The source of this sequence is a man between 18 and 35 years old in good health and CMV-seronegative. This rearrangement joins TRBV30 to TRBJ1-2; tentative D call: TRBD1 (5 bases). The sequencing sample was made of PBMCs. The chain's CDR3 is CAWNGGVRGYTF. The CDR3 nucleotides are TGTGCCTGGAATGGAGGGGTAAGAGGCTACACCTTC.